A single TCR beta chain is shown here with its context. Original processing methods: Counts of nucleated cells, estimated from reference gene primer amplification, were obtained. TCRdb keeps only in-frame clones here, not all; method: immunoSEQ multiplex PCR. The DNA gave D and trimming, while V, J and clone size come from that table. The sample has more than 60,000 clones, under 80% seen once; the top ten hold approximately 2.4%. These data are taken from a study of blood T cell repertoires in COVID-19. Study-wide context: Samples of COVID-19 (acute and convalescent) were obtained from the United States, Italy and Spain. T cells, B-cell-depleted T cells, or PBMCs provided the cDNA or gDNA that served as material.

Germline-derived CDR1 and CDR2 are MDHEN and SYDVKM. The V and J ends lost 6 bases and 7 bases, in that order; junction bases with no gene match: 8. The CDR3 contains 14 residues. The chain carries TRBV28 and TRBJ1-4; 7 nucleotides line up with TRBD1. The sequenced sample consisted of peripheral blood. This clonotype originated in a human donor with acute or convalescent COVID-19. The donor label of this sample is uncertain. The CDR3 here is CASRLDRWGEKLFF. The CDR3 bases are TGTGCCAGCAGGCTGGACAGGTGGGGTGAAAAACTGTTTTTT.